The 8 T cell receptor beta chains below come from one sample, sequenced in a study of monozygotic twins with inflammatory bowel disease. One entry per CDR3 protein, without DNA, is what TCRdb gives after re-calling the 5' RACE reads. The record lists about 99,000 distinct CDR3 sequences, of which the ten most abundant hold 1.9%. Source material: blood. All receptors come from a human donor with ulcerative colitis or Crohn's disease, or a healthy co-twin of an affected twin (not recorded which).

The CDR3 loop is CASTLGLPGDTQYF. The chain couples TRBV12-3 or TRBV12-4 to TRBJ2-3; lacking DNA, the TRBD1 call made by TCRdb goes unchecked. The CDR3 has 14 residues.

The CDR3 is CASSLPTGVLTDTQYF. V gene TRBV12-3 or TRBV12-4 combines with J gene TRBJ2-3; TCRdb indicates TRBD1, and absent DNA this call remains unverified. The CDR3 is 16 residues long.

The chain employs TRBV5-6 and TRBJ2-1; the D gene TCRdb calls, TRBD1, cannot be checked with no DNA. The germline V gene has CDR1 SGHDT and CDR2 YYEEEE. This CDR3 spans 16 amino acids. The CDR3 here is CASSPPQIRPSNEQFF.

This chain links TRBV7-9 with TRBJ2-1. CDR3 size: 14 residues. From germline, CDR1 is SEHNR and CDR2 FQNEAQ (reference sequence). CDR3 residues: CAGEKTRSYNEQFF. Full variable domain (missing parts from reference TRBV7-9 and TRBJ2-1): DTGVSQNPRHKITKRGQNVTFRCDPISEHNRLYWYRQTLGQGPEFLTYFQNEAQLEKSRLLSDRFSAERPKGSFSTLEIQRTEQGDSAMYLCAGEKTRSYNEQFFGPGTRLTVL.

This chain joins TRBV18 and TRBJ1-1. This CDR3 has 16 residues. Germline CDR1 KGHSH, CDR2 LQKENI. The CDR3 loop reads CASSRPPRRQNTEAFF. Full variable domain (remainder filled in from reference TRBV18 and TRBJ1-1): NAGVMQNPRHLVRRRGQEARLRCSPMKGHSHVYWYRQLPEEGLKFMVYLQKENIIDESGMPKERFSAEFPKEGPSILRIQQVVRGDSAAYFCASSRPPRRQNTEAFFGQGTRLTVV.

The V call is TRBV5-1, the J call TRBJ2-5; lacking DNA, the TRBD1 call made by TCRdb goes unchecked. CDR1 and CDR2 from the germline V gene are SGHRS and YFSETQ. CDR3 length equals 15 residues. CDR3 loop: CASSLGQITVETQYF.

The gene calls are TRBV5-4 and TRBJ1-2. This CDR3 is 15 amino acids long. Germline assignment: CDR1 SGHNT and CDR2 YYREEE (reference sequence). CDR3 sequence reads: CASSPEDLINYGYTF.

This chain links TRBV5-1 with TRBJ2-5; TCRdb selects TRBD1, and the lack of DNA leaves this call unchecked. The CDR3 consists of 15 residues. Per the germline V gene, CDR1 is SGHRS and CDR2 is YFSETQ. The CDR3 sequence: CASSSGDRAAGTQYF.